What follows are 14 T cell receptor beta chains derived from one specimen sequenced in a study of T cells in Graves' hyperthyroidism and ophthalmopathy. Amplified TCR beta CDR3 regions came from RNA transcripts. Using the HTBI primer set, a first-round RT-PCR was run on the TCR CDR3. TCRdb re-analysed the multiplex PCR reads in MiXCR, keeping a single row per CDR3 protein. This table has 800,000 or so distinct CDR3 sequences, over 35% appearing once. Sequences were obtained from blood. These receptors originate from a man aged 18 to 30 with Graves' hyperthyroidism.

This clonotype was counted a single time. Given a much more abundant clone one base away, this may be a read error. The chain has TRBV7-3 and TRBJ1-6, with TRBD1 matching 8 bases. The CDR3 contains 16 residues. CDR1 and CDR2 (germline): SGHTA, FQGTGA. V shed 4 bases, J shed 7 bases, and the junction held 9 bases outside the gene matches. As DNA, the CDR3 is TGTGCCAGCAGCTCAAACAGGGGGGCGTTCAATTCACCCCTCCACTTT. This codes for CASSSNRGAFNSPLHF.

The sample holds a few counts of this clonotype. The chain joins TRBV2 to TRBJ2-2; 9 bases are a match to TRBD1. This CDR3 comprises 16 residues. Per germline, CDR1 SNHLY and CDR2 FYNNEI. With V trimmed by 6 bases and J by 6 bases, 11 bases remained unmatched. The CDR3 DNA follows: TGTGCCAGCAGCGCTGGGACAGGGTGGAGCGCCGGGGAGCTGTTTTTT. It specifies CASSAGTGWSAGELFF.

This clonotype was picked up many times. CDR3 loop: CASSVDREEQYF. Here the CDR3 DNA reads TGTGCCAGCAGCGTCGACAGGGAAGAGCAGTACTTC. The chain has TRBV2 and TRBJ2-7, with 7 bases fitting TRBD1. Losses at the gene ends were 6 bases for V and 7 bases for J; bases not matched to a gene: 6. Germline V CDR1 and CDR2: SNHLY, FYNNEI. CDR3 length equals 12 residues.

There are a few counts of this clonotype. This chain uses TRBV7-2 with TRBJ1-5; D unresolved. V lost 5 bases and J 6 bases, leaving 11 bases between the germline ends. Germline V lookup: CDR1 SGHTA, CDR2 FQGNSA. CDR3 length: 13 amino acids. CDR3 in amino acids: CASSPSSAQPQHF. Written as DNA, the CDR3 is TGTGCCAGCAGCCCATCTAGCGCTCAGCCCCAGCATTTT.

This clonotype was detected many times. The chain is built from TRBV2 and TRBJ1-5, with D possibly matching TRBD1 (5 bases). Trimming left V 4 bases short and J 7 bases short, with 11 bases between. The CDR3 sequence is 13 residues long. The germline gives CDR1 SNHLY, CDR2 FYNNEI. The CDR3 region has the DNA TGTGCCAGCAGTGTGATGGGGGACCAGCCCCAGCATTTT. This encodes CASSVMGDQPQHF.

In regard to this clonotype: A read error may explain this, as a much larger clone is one base away. The V and J genes are TRBV7-3 and TRBJ2-5, with D perhaps given as TRBD1 or TRBD2 (7 bases each). CDR1 and CDR2 (germline): SGHTA, FQGTGA. The CDR3 spans 11 residues. Deletions cut 7 bases from V and 9 bases from J, with 12 bases between. CDR3 protein: CASTSGGAQYF. In DNA form, the CDR3 reads TGTGCCAGCACCTCAGGGGGGGCCCAGTACTTC.

The chain uses TRBV6-5 and TRBJ1-5; D gene unclear. The CDR3 has 14 residues. CDR1 and CDR2 from the germline V gene are MNHEY and SVGAGI. Trimming shortened V by 0 bases and J by 11 bases, and 14 bases separated the two germline ends. CDR3 DNA: TGTGCCAGCAGTTACTCTGGCGACCAAGAGACCCAGCATTTT. Its protein product is CASSYSGDQETQHF.

Of note for this clonotype: Possible read error: a much larger clone is one base away. This chain uses TRBV15 with TRBJ1-2; D is unresolved. V gave up 10 bases and J gave up 6 bases, with 18 bases separating them. The CDR3 totals 13 residues. From germline, CDR1 is LNHNV and CDR2 YYDKDF (reference sequence). The CDR3 protein is CASSAPIMDGYTF. CDR3 bases: TGTGCCAGCAGTGCCCCCATAATGGATGGCTACACCTTC.

A few counts support this clonotype. The CDR3, as DNA: TGTGCCAGCAGTCGGACTAGCGGGGGGGTGGGGGAGCAGTACTTC. It encodes CASSRTSGGVGEQYF. The J gene is TRBJ2-7, the V gene TRBV7-6; TRBD2 matches at 15 bases. Germline V lookup: CDR1 SGHVS, CDR2 FNYEAQ. The trim removed 6 bases at V and 7 bases at J, leaving 7 bases unmatched. The CDR3 is made up of 15 amino acids.

The rearrangement uses TRBV6-6 and TRBJ2-2, with 9 bases aligning to TRBD1. Germline V lookup: CDR1 MNHNY, CDR2 SVGAGI (reference sequence). The CDR3 totals 14 residues. The trim removed 6 bases at V and 7 bases at J, leaving 6 bases unmatched. The CDR3 coding sequence is TGTGCCAGCAGAACCACAGGGGGCCGCGGGGAGCTGTTTTTT. The encoded protein is CASRTTGGRGELFF.

This clonotype was picked up a small number of times. The rearrangement uses TRBV11-2 and TRBJ2-7; 8 bases agree with TRBD1. The CDR3 runs 15 residues. The V segment lost 4 bases and the J segment 7 bases; nucleotides outside the gene matches: 12. Per germline, CDR1 SGHAT and CDR2 FQNNGV. The DNA for the CDR3 is TGTGCCAGCAGCTCCCCCGGACAGGGAAATCGAGAGCAGTACTTC. Amino acid sequence: CASSSPGQGNREQYF.

The V call is TRBV20-1, the J call TRBJ1-4; D is ambiguous. V lost 0 bases, J lost 8 bases, and 10 bases lay in between. This CDR3 has 13 residues. CDR1 is DFQATT, CDR2 SNEGSKA, per germline (reference sequence). This CDR3 is CSARDTSGEKLFF. In nucleotides, the CDR3 is TGCAGTGCTAGAGATACTAGCGGGGAAAAACTGTTTTTT.

This clonotype was counted at least ten times. The V and J genes are TRBV15 and TRBJ1-1; D gene unclear. Germline-derived CDR1 and CDR2 are LNHNV and YYDKDF (reference sequence). The CDR3 extends over 15 amino acids. V lost 2 bases and J 6 bases, leaving 16 bases between the germline ends. The CDR3 DNA reads TGTGCCACCAGCAGAACTCCTTCGGAGCTGGCTGAAGCTTTCTTT. Amino acid sequence: CATSRTPSELAEAFF.

This clonotype appeared a few times. The rearrangement joins TRBV5-4 to TRBJ1-6; D possibly corresponds to TRBD1 (5 bases). The CDR3 covers 15 residues. CDR1 and CDR2 (germline): SGHNT, YYREEE (reference sequence). Trimming pared 4 bases from V and 10 bases from J, leaving 18 bases between. Here the CDR3 reads CASSTDGGGDSPLHF. Here the CDR3 DNA reads TGTGCCAGCAGCACCGACGGGGGAGGTGACTCACCCCTCCACTTT.